Below are 14 T cell receptor beta chains sequenced from a single sample in a study of shared clonotypes between healthy human individuals. Clones were sequenced by immunoSEQ multiplex PCR, and TCRdb holds only the in-frame ones, with some missing. The sample shows some 2,400,000 clones, nearly 97% of them seen only once. Material for sequencing was naive CD4+ T cells sorted from blood. The subset here: CD45RA+ positively selected. The receptor set was obtained from a man younger than 35 in good health.

Only one count was recorded for this clone. This chain's CDR3 is CSAWDNYEQYF. In DNA form, the CDR3 reads TGCAGTGCTTGGGACAACTACGAGCAGTACTTC. The rearrangement uses TRBV20-1 and TRBJ2-7; D might be TRBD1 (6 bases). This CDR3 is built from 11 residues. V was clipped by 5 bases and J by 3 bases, with 8 bases between them. The germline V gene encodes CDR1 DFQATT and CDR2 SNEGSKA (reference sequence).

The chain joins TRBV11-2 to TRBJ1-4; the D is unclear. The V and J ends lost 3 bases and 4 bases respectively, with 9 bases between them. From germline, CDR1 is SGHAT and CDR2 FQNNGV. The CDR3 runs to 14 residues. CDR3 sequence: CASSFGIVNEKLFF. Written as DNA, the CDR3 is TGTGCCAGCAGCTTCGGGATAGTTAATGAAAAACTGTTTTTT.

This chain links TRBV30 with TRBJ2-2; D unclear. CDR3 length: 13 amino acids. The V and J ends lost 7 bases and 4 bases respectively, with 13 bases between them. Germline-derived CDR1 and CDR2 are GTSNPN and SVGIG (reference sequence). CDR3 sequence (DNA): TGTGCCTCAAACCCCTTCAGCACCGGGGAGCTGTTTTTT. It codes for CASNPFSTGELFF.

V usage is TRBV4-3 and J usage is TRBJ2-7; 11 bases align to TRBD2. V lost 4 bases, J lost 2 bases, and 7 bases stayed unmatched. Germline V gene sequence: CDR1 LGHNA, CDR2 YSLEER. The CDR3 covers 16 residues. CDR3 DNA sequence: TGCGCCAGCAGCCGCAAGGAGACTAGCGGGACCTACGAGCAGTACTTC. The encoded protein is CASSRKETSGTYEQYF.

The chain links TRBV4-3 to TRBJ2-1; D gene unclear. V was shortened by 1 base and J by 2 bases, with 6 bases between the two germline ends. The germline gives CDR1 LGHNA, CDR2 YSLEER. The CDR3 is 14 residues long. This CDR3 reads CASSQGLTYNEQFF. Here the CDR3 DNA reads TGCGCCAGCAGCCAAGGACTGACCTACAATGAGCAGTTCTTC.

This CDR3 is CASSGAPGTGYGYTF. The CDR3 region has the DNA TGCGCCAGCAGCGGGGCGCCGGGGACAGGCTATGGCTACACCTTC. The chain uses TRBV5-1 and TRBJ1-2; 8 nucleotides line up with TRBD1. After removal of 4 bases from V and 4 bases from J, the junction contained 9 bases not matched to a gene. The CDR3 sequence is 15 residues long. Per the germline V gene, CDR1 is SGHRS and CDR2 is YFSETQ.

The chain recombines TRBV10-3 with TRBJ2-5; no clear D. V was cut by 11 bases and J by 1 base, with 11 bases left in between. The CDR3 runs to 12 residues. The germline V gene has CDR1 ENHRY and CDR2 SYGVKD. CDR3 amino acids: CASGGPQETQYF. As DNA, the CDR3 is TGTGCCTCCGGTGGACCCCAAGAGACCCAGTACTTC.

This chain links TRBV4-1 with TRBJ2-7; 8 nucleotides match TRBD1. V was clipped by 4 bases and J by 2 bases; unmatched bases: 10. CDR3 length: 16 amino acids. Germline-derived CDR1 and CDR2 are MGHRA and YSYEKL. As DNA, the CDR3 is TGCGCCAGCAGCCGAATACCAGGGGGCGCGACCTACGAGCAGTACTTC. Its translation: CASSRIPGGATYEQYF.

This clone occurred a few times. The CDR3 is CASSLGHLNEKLFF. The CDR3 DNA sequence: TGTGCCAGCAGCTTAGGTCACCTTAATGAAAAACTGTTTTTT. This chain joins TRBV11-2 and TRBJ1-4, with D uncertain. V dropped 1 base and J dropped 4 bases, with 7 bases sitting between them. This CDR3 has 14 residues. The V gene's germline CDR1 is SGHAT and CDR2 FQNNGV.

For the CDR3, the DNA is TGCAGCGTTCAAACAGGGCCGGGGGGTGAAAAACTGTTTTTT. Amino acids: CSVQTGPGGEKLFF. The chain links TRBV29-1 to TRBJ1-4; D might be TRBD1 (6 bases). The CDR3 totals 14 residues. Germline CDR1 reads SQVTM; CDR2 reads ANQGSEA. V was trimmed by 5 bases and J by 7 bases, leaving 17 bases between them. The whole variable domain, remainder taken from reference TRBV29-1 and TRBJ1-4, is SAVISQKPSRDICQRGTSLTIQCQVDSQVTMMFWYRQQPGQSLTLIATANQGSEATYESGFVIDKFPISRPNLTFSTLTVSNMSPEDSSIYLCSVQTGPGGEKLFFGSGTQLSVL.

J is TRBJ2-7 and V is TRBV29-1; TRBD2 matches 7 bases. With 4 bases clipped from V and 2 bases from J, the junction kept 8 bases outside the gene matches. Per the germline V gene, CDR1 is SQVTM and CDR2 is ANQGSEA. The CDR3 is 14 residues long. The CDR3 loop reads CSVGWLAAPYEQYF. CDR3 bases: TGCAGCGTTGGGTGGCTAGCGGCACCCTACGAGCAGTACTTC.

V usage is TRBV6-5 and J usage is TRBJ1-6; D remains ambiguous. Germline V CDR1 and CDR2: MNHEY, SVGAGI. The CDR3 is made up of 15 amino acids. V dropped 0 bases and J dropped 8 bases, with 11 bases sitting between them. The chain's CDR3 is CASSYSKQGYSPLHF. DNA of the CDR3: TGTGCCAGCAGTTACTCGAAACAAGGGTATTCACCCCTCCACTTT.

The rearrangement uses TRBV7-4 and TRBJ2-7; TRBD1 aligns across 7 bases. CDR3 length equals 15 residues. V lost 4 bases to trimming and J lost 6 bases; unmatched junction nucleotides: 12. Germline-derived CDR1 and CDR2 are SGHVT and SQSDAQ. The CDR3 loop is CASSSNKGTASEQYF. DNA for the CDR3: TGTGCCAGCAGCTCGAATAAGGGGACAGCATCCGAGCAGTACTTC.

The chain recombines TRBV5-6 with TRBJ1-6; 7 positions match TRBD1. After removal of 4 bases from V and 7 bases from J, the junction contained 8 bases not matched to a gene. Germline V gives CDR1 SGHDT, CDR2 YYEEEE. This CDR3 has 15 amino acids. The CDR3 DNA reads TGTGCCAGCAGCGGTCAGGGGGTTACGAATTCACCCCTCCACTTT. Amino acid sequence: CASSGQGVTNSPLHF.